Below, 30 T cell receptor beta chains from the same sample are listed, as sequenced in a study of cytomegalovirus exposure and HLA in healthy donors. PCR used 60 Vbeta primers and 13 Jbeta primers. TCRdb keeps only in-frame clones here, not all; method: immunoSEQ multiplex PCR. In the table there are over 150,000 clones, around 77% of which are singletons. Material for sequencing was PBMCs. Every receptor here comes from a woman in her 30s in good health and CMV-seronegative.

The chain combines TRBV2 with TRBJ2-1; TRBD2 aligns across 7 bases. Trimming cost V 4 bases and J 10 bases; bases outside gene matches: 13. Germline CDR1 SNHLY, CDR2 FYNNEI. The CDR3 has 15 residues. In DNA form, the CDR3 reads TGTGCCAGCAGTGTTTCCCTGGGGCGGGAGTTGGAGCAGTTCTTC. This codes for CASSVSLGRELEQFF.

This clone was picked up one time. The chain has TRBV28 and TRBJ1-3, with D maybe TRBD1 (5 bases). The CDR3 has 17 amino acids. Per the germline V gene, CDR1 is MDHEN and CDR2 is SYDVKM. V lost 0 bases and J lost 0, with 12 bases in between. CDR3 bases: TGTGCCAGCAGTTTATGGGGGGGGATTAGCTCTGGAAACACCATATATTTT. Protein: CASSLWGGISSGNTIYF.

This clone was seen just once. The rearrangement links TRBV6-6 to TRBJ1-4; 7 nucleotides line up with TRBD1. V lost 0 bases to trimming and J lost 13 bases; unmatched junction nucleotides: 8. The CDR3 length is 14 residues. CDR1 and CDR2 (germline): MNHNY, SVGAGI (reference sequence). The CDR3 DNA reads as TGTGCCAGCAGTTACTCGGCAGGGGGTGTATTACTGTTTTTT. Amino acid sequence: CASSYSAGGVLLFF.

The chain uses TRBV5-1 and TRBJ1-3; TRBD1 aligns across 8 bases. The germline V gene has CDR1 SGHRS and CDR2 YFSETQ. CDR3 length equals 17 residues. J gave up 1 base and V 3 bases, and 9 bases lay outside the gene matches. This CDR3 is CASSWKGQDESGNTIYF. CDR3 coding DNA: TGCGCCAGCAGCTGGAAGGGACAGGATGAATCTGGAAACACCATATATTTT.

The rearrangement links TRBV6-5 to TRBJ1-2; 7 bases agree with TRBD1. Trimming at V came to 5 bases and at J to 8 bases, leaving 5 bases not matched to a gene. The CDR3 contains 12 residues. CDR1 and CDR2 (germline): MNHEY, SVGAGI. The CDR3 DNA follows: TGTGCCAGCAGTACAGGGGTACGGGGCTACACCTTC. Its translation is CASSTGVRGYTF.

This clone was counted many times. This chain links TRBV7-9 with TRBJ1-5; D ambiguous. Germline CDR1 is SEHNR and CDR2 is FQNEAQ (reference sequence). The CDR3 covers 14 residues. Trimming pared 5 bases from V and 1 base from J, leaving 9 bases between. This CDR3 reads CASSASGSNQPQHF. The CDR3 DNA reads TGTGCCAGCAGCGCGTCAGGAAGCAATCAGCCCCAGCATTTT.

With regard to this clone: One end of the junction is discordant with germline, which a read error may explain. The chain links TRBV2 to TRBJ1-2; D gene uncertain. Germline loops: CDR1 SNHLY, CDR2 FYNNEI. The CDR3 loop spans 13 amino acids. CDR3 coding DNA: TGTGCCAGCAGTGAACCCGGACTCTATAGCTACACCTTC. Translation: CASSEPGLYSYTF.

The V call is TRBV12-5, the J call TRBJ1-5, with D maybe TRBD1 (5 bases). The germline V gene encodes CDR1 LGHNT and CDR2 FRNRAP. This CDR3 spans 15 amino acids. V lost 2 bases and J lost 0, with 8 bases in between. CDR3 nucleotide sequence: TGTGCTAGTGGTTTGATGGACATTAGCAATCAGCCCCAGCATTTT. Translation: CASGLMDISNQPQHF.

The rearrangement uses TRBV5-4 and TRBJ2-1; TRBD1 might be the D (6 bases). The CDR3 is 14 residues long. Looked up from germline, CDR1 is SGHNT and CDR2 is YYREEE (reference sequence). V lost 4 bases to trimming and J lost 5 bases, with 13 bases between them. CDR3 in amino acids: CASSLQGENNEQFF. CDR3 nucleotide sequence: TGTGCCAGCAGCCTACAGGGAGAAAACAATGAGCAGTTCTTC.

The rearrangement links TRBV5-4 to TRBJ1-1; possible D gene TRBD1, 6 bases. The CDR3 has 16 amino acids. Germline-derived CDR1 and CDR2 are SGHNT and YYREEE (reference sequence). The V and J ends lost 0 bases and 7 bases respectively, with 19 bases between them. DNA of the CDR3: TGTGCCAGCAGCTTGGTCGTAGCAACAGGGAGGGATGAAGCTTTCTTT. Protein: CASSLVVATGRDEAFF. The variable domain in full, completed from reference TRBV5-4 and TRBJ1-1, reads ETGVTQSPTHLIKTRGQQVTLRCSSQSGHNTVSWYQQALGQGPQFIFQYYREEENGRGNFPPRFSGLQFPNYSSELNVNALELDDSALYLCASSLVVATGRDEAFFGQGTRLTVV.

The chain uses TRBV6-5 and TRBJ1-1; D is undetermined. The CDR3 contains 13 residues. The V gene lost 0 bases and the J gene lost 6 bases, with 8 bases spanning the gap. Germline values: CDR1 MNHEY, CDR2 SVGAGI. The CDR3 is CASSYSEGAEAFF. For the CDR3, the DNA is TGTGCCAGCAGTTACTCGGAGGGTGCTGAAGCTTTCTTT.

Details on this clone: Other DNA sequences in this specimen translate into the identical CDR3. V and J are TRBV18 and TRBJ2-1; 13 nucleotides line up with TRBD2. Germline loops: CDR1 KGHSH, CDR2 LQKENI. The CDR3 extends over 15 amino acids. With V trimmed by 3 bases and J by 5 bases, 1 base remained unmatched. The DNA of the CDR3 is TGTGCCAGCTCACCCGGACTAGCGGGGGACAATGAGCAGTTCTTC. Its protein is CASSPGLAGDNEQFF.

J is TRBJ2-7 and V is TRBV9, with TRBD2 matching 11 bases. After removal of 2 bases from V and 4 bases from J, the junction contained 11 bases not matched to a gene. Germline CDR1 SGDLS, CDR2 YYNGEE. The CDR3 runs 17 residues. CDR3 sequence: CASSVDGSSGGSYEQYF. The CDR3 region has the DNA TGTGCCAGCAGCGTCGACGGATCTAGCGGGGGGTCGTACGAGCAGTACTTC.

J is TRBJ2-7 and V is TRBV19, with 7 bases that match TRBD1. This CDR3 is 13 amino acids long. J gave up 5 bases and V 6 bases, and 7 bases lay outside the gene matches. Germline values: CDR1 LNHDA, CDR2 SQIVND (reference sequence). The CDR3 nucleotides read TGTGCCAGTAGGGAGACAGGGCTCCACGAGCAGTACTTC. This codes for CASRETGLHEQYF.

The V call is TRBV30, the J call TRBJ2-1, with 12 bases fitting TRBD2. The CDR3 loop spans 16 amino acids. Trimming cost V 3 bases and J 2 bases; bases outside gene matches: 5. Germline assignment: CDR1 GTSNPN and CDR2 SVGIG (reference sequence). The CDR3 spells CAWRRRTSGTYNEQFF. The CDR3 DNA sequence: TGTGCCTGGAGACGCAGGACTAGCGGGACCTACAATGAGCAGTTCTTC.

CDR3 amino acids: CASSLGQGPTDTQYF. CDR3 in DNA: TGTGCCAGCAGCCTCGGACAGGGACCCACAGATACGCAGTATTTT. The chain recombines TRBV5-4 with TRBJ2-3; 8 positions agree with TRBD1. This CDR3 has 15 residues. Germline V gene data show CDR1 as SGHNT and CDR2 as YYREEE (reference sequence). Trimming at V came to 4 bases and at J to 2 bases, leaving 6 bases not matched to a gene.

This chain uses TRBV29-1 with TRBJ2-7; TRBD2 aligns across 7 bases. CDR1 is SQVTM and CDR2 is ANQGSEA in the germline V gene. This CDR3 is 13 amino acids long. The ends lost 1 base at V and 2 bases at J; junction bases unmatched: 2. The CDR3 spells CSVEVRGAYEQYF. The CDR3 coding sequence is TGCAGCGTTGAAGTCCGGGGGGCCTACGAGCAGTACTTC.

This clone appeared a few times. This chain joins TRBV5-1 and TRBJ1-3; unclear D gene. The CDR3 is made up of 16 amino acids. Germline V gives CDR1 SGHRS, CDR2 YFSETQ. Trimming removed 0 bases at V and 0 bases at J, with 10 bases between. Here the CDR3 reads CASSLARGSSGNTIYF. CDR3 sequence (DNA): TGCGCCAGCAGCTTGGCGAGAGGGAGCTCTGGAAACACCATATATTTT.

The chain employs TRBV4-2 and TRBJ1-1; 8 nucleotides agree with TRBD1. Germline V CDR1 and CDR2: LGHNA, YNFKEQ. The CDR3 runs to 16 residues. Losses at the gene ends were 6 bases for V and 4 bases for J; bases not matched to a gene: 13. In DNA, the CDR3 is TGTGCCAGCAGAATTGGACAGGGCATGGTGGGCACTGAAGCTTTCTTT. Protein: CASRIGQGMVGTEAFF.

The V call is TRBV9, the J call TRBJ2-1, with TRBD2 identical over 16 bases. Trimming took 0 bases from V and 1 from J; bases not matched to a gene: 7. Germline-derived CDR1 and CDR2 are SGDLS and YYNGEE. The CDR3 length is 20 residues. CDR3 loop: CASSVGLGTSGGASYNEQFF. The CDR3 nucleotides read TGTGCCAGCAGCGTAGGCCTCGGGACTAGCGGGGGGGCTTCCTACAATGAGCAGTTCTTC.

This chain connects TRBV11-2 to TRBJ2-7, with 8 bases fitting TRBD2. Germline CDR1 is SGHAT and CDR2 is FQNNGV. The CDR3 is 17 amino acids. The V gene end was trimmed by 1 base and the J gene end by 4 bases; junction bases not matched to a gene: 12. Here the CDR3 reads CASSLAGRASGRYEQYF. The CDR3 DNA reads as TGTGCCAGCAGCTTAGCCGGGAGGGCCTCCGGGAGATACGAGCAGTACTTC.

The chain has TRBV4-1 and TRBJ2-5, with 12 bases that match TRBD2. The V and J ends lost 1 base and 5 bases, in that order; junction bases with no gene match: 5. The germline V gene encodes CDR1 MGHRA and CDR2 YSYEKL. This CDR3 comprises 16 residues. CDR3 in amino acids: CASSQAASGGAETQYF. The CDR3 DNA reads as TGCGCCAGCAGCCAAGCGGCTAGCGGGGGGGCGGAGACCCAGTACTTC.

As for this clone: Its ends do not fully match the called genes, so a read error is possible. The chain joins TRBV4-2 to TRBJ1-2, with 7 bases aligning to TRBD1. Germline V gene lookup returns CDR1 LGHNA and CDR2 YNFKEQ. There are 14 residues in the CDR3. This chain's CDR3 is CASSQRTGDYGYPF. DNA for the CDR3: TGTGCCAGCAGCCAAAGGACAGGAGACTATGGCTACCCCTTC.

V is TRBV19 and J is TRBJ1-1, with 7 nucleotides matching TRBD1. The CDR3 contains 14 residues. Germline CDR1 LNHDA, CDR2 SQIVND (reference sequence). V dropped 4 bases and J dropped 1; count of bases not matched to a gene: 3. The CDR3: CASSRGGWNTEAFF. In nucleotides, the CDR3 is TGTGCCAGTAGTAGAGGGGGCTGGAACACTGAAGCTTTCTTT.

This clone showed up just once. This chain uses TRBV9 with TRBJ2-3; D remains ambiguous. The CDR3 length is 13 residues. Germline V gene sequence: CDR1 SGDLS, CDR2 YYNGEE. V lost 4 bases and J lost 4, with 10 bases in between. CDR3 protein: CASSPSSADTQYF. The CDR3 DNA reads TGTGCCAGCAGCCCCTCCTCAGCAGATACGCAGTATTTT.

The gene calls are TRBV13 and TRBJ2-1; 11 nucleotides match TRBD2. The CDR3 totals 17 residues. Germline V gene sequence: CDR1 PRHDT, CDR2 FYEKMQ (reference sequence). V trimming: 0 bases; J trimming: 8 bases; junction bases outside the gene matches: 9. CDR3 residues: CASSLGLAGGLADEQFF. CDR3 nucleotides: TGTGCCAGCAGCTTAGGGCTAGCGGGGGGTCTCGCTGATGAGCAGTTCTTC.

The CDR3 region has the DNA TGTGCCAGCAGTTTTCTTTCGGGGGGCCAGCCCCAGCATTTT. Translating gives CASSFLSGGQPQHF. The rearrangement links TRBV27 to TRBJ1-5; possible D gene TRBD1, 6 bases. The CDR3 has 14 amino acids. CDR1 MNHEY and CDR2 SMNVEV come from the germline V gene (reference sequence). Trimming took 3 bases from V and 7 from J, leaving 13 bases between them.

The chain joins TRBV14 to TRBJ2-3, with 11 bases aligning to TRBD1. The CDR3 loop spans 17 amino acids. Germline V gives CDR1 SGHDN, CDR2 FVKESK. The trim removed 4 bases at V and 4 bases at J, leaving 10 bases unmatched. CDR3: CASSRRFGQGASDTQYF. CDR3 nucleotide sequence: TGTGCCAGCAGCCGCCGATTTGGACAGGGGGCCTCAGATACGCAGTATTTT.

As for this clone: This sample includes further DNA sequences coding for the same CDR3. The chain couples TRBV29-1 to TRBJ2-1, with D maybe TRBD2 (6 bases). Per the germline V gene, CDR1 is SQVTM and CDR2 is ANQGSEA. The CDR3 runs 16 residues. Trimming took 6 bases from V and 9 from J, leaving 27 bases between them. CDR3 protein: CSVYELGDWGESEQFF. The CDR3 DNA reads TGCAGCGTCTACGAGCTGGGGGATTGGGGGGAGAGTGAGCAGTTCTTC.

This chain joins TRBV27 and TRBJ2-4, with 8 bases matching TRBD1. The CDR3 is made up of 17 amino acids. V lost 6 bases to trimming and J lost 0 bases; unmatched junction nucleotides: 10. Germline loops: CDR1 MNHEY, CDR2 SMNVEV (reference sequence). As DNA, the CDR3 is TGTGCCAGCAGCCAACGTACAGGGGGACTAGCCAAAAACATTCAGTACTTC. Translating it yields CASSQRTGGLAKNIQYF.